This TCR beta chain was sequenced during a study of blood T cell repertoires in COVID-19. Across the whole study: Sources were T cells, B-cell-depleted T cells, or PBMCs; the material itself was cDNA or gDNA.

This CDR3 comprises 16 residues. In germline, CDR1 is SGHNT, CDR2 YYREEE (reference sequence). Unmatched junction bases numbered 14, after V lost 4 bases and J lost 7 bases. Assay: immunoSEQ multiplex PCR; the TCRdb copy retains only in-frame clones and omits some. Among 75,000 to 95,000 clones listed, approximately 86% were seen once. The receptor's source is a man at least 80 years old with active or convalescent COVID-19. The specimen sequenced was peripheral blood. The V and J genes are TRBV5-4 and TRBJ2-1, with 7 bases identical to TRBD2. CDR3 DNA sequence: TGTGCCAGCAGCCCCACGGACGCGGGGGTTCTTAATGAGCAGTTCTTC. Protein sequence: CASSPTDAGVLNEQFF.